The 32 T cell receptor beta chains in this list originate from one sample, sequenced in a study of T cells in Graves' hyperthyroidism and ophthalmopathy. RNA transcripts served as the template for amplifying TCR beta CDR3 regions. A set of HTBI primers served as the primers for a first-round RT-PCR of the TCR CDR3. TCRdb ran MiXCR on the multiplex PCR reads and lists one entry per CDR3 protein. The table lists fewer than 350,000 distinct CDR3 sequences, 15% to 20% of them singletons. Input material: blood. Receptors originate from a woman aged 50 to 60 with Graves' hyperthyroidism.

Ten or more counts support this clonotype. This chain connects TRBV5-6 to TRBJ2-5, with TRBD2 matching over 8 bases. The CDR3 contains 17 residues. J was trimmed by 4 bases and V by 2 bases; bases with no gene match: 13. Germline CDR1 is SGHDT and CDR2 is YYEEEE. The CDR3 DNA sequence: TGTGCCAGCAGCTTACGCCGTTTCGGGAGGGCCCCAGAGACCCAGTACTTC. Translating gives CASSLRRFGRAPETQYF. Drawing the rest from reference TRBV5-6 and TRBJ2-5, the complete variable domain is DAGVTQSPTHLIKTRGQQVTLRCSPKSGHDTVSWYQQALGQGPQFIFQYYEEEERQRGNFPDRFSGHQFPNYSSELNVNALLLGDSALYLCASSLRRFGRAPETQYFGPGTRLLVL.

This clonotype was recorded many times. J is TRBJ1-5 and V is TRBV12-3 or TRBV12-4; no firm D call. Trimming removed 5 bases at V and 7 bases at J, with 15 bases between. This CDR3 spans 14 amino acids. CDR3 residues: CASSILVGAQPQHF. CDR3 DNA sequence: TGTGCCAGCAGTATTTTAGTTGGCGCGCAGCCCCAGCATTTT.

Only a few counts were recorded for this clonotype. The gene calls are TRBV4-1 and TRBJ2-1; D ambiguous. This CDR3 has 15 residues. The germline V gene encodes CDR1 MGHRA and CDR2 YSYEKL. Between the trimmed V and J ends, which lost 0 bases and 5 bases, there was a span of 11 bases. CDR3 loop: CASSQDLFADNEQFF. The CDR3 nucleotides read TGCGCCAGCAGCCAAGATTTGTTTGCGGACAATGAGCAGTTCTTC.

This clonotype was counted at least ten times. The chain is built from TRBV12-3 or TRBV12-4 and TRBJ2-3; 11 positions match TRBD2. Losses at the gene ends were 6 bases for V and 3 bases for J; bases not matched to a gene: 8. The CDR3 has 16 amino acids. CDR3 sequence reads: CASRRLAGGLTDTQYF. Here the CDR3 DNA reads TGTGCCAGCAGGCGTTTAGCGGGGGGGCTGACAGATACGCAGTATTTT.

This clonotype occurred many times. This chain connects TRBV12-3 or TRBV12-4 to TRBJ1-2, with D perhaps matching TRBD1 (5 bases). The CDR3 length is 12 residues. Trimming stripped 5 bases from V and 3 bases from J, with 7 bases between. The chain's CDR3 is CASSRGDYGYTF. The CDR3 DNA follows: TGTGCCAGCAGTCGGGGGGACTATGGCTACACCTTC.

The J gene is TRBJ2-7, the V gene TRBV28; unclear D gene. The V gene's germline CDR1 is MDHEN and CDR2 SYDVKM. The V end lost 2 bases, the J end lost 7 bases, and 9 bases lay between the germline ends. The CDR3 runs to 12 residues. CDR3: CASSLIGQEQYF. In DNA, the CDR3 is TGTGCCAGCAGTTTAATAGGCCAGGAGCAGTACTTC.

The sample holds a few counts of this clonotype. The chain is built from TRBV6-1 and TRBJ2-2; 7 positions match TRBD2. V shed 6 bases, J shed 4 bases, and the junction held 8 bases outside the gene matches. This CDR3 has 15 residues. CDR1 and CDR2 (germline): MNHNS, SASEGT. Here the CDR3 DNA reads TGTGCCAGCAGCGCCAGCGGCGGGAGCACCGGGGAGCTGTTTTTT. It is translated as CASSASGGSTGELFF.

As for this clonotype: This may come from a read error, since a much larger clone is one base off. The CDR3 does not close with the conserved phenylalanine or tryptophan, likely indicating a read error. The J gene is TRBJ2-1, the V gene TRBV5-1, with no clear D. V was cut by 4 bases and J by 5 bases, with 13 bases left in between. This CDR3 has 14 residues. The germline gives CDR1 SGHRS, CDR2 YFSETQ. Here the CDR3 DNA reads TGCGCCAGCAGCCTAAGGGATCTGGACAATGAGCAGTTCTCC. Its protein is CASSLRDLDNEQFS.

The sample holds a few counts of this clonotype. CDR3 sequence: CASSLLPGQASYGYTF. CDR3 bases: TGTGCCAGTAGTCTCCTCCCGGGACAGGCGTCCTATGGCTACACCTTC. This sequence joins TRBV19 and TRBJ1-2, with 8 bases matching TRBD1. V lost 5 bases to trimming and J lost 4 bases; unmatched junction nucleotides: 12. The CDR3 has 16 residues. Germline-derived CDR1 and CDR2 are LNHDA and SQIVND (reference sequence).

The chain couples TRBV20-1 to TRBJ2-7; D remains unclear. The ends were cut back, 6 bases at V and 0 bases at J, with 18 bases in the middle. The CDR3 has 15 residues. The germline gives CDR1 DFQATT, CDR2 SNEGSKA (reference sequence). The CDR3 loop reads CSAIVSEISSYEQYF. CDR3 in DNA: TGCAGTGCAATCGTTTCCGAGATCAGCTCCTACGAGCAGTACTTC.

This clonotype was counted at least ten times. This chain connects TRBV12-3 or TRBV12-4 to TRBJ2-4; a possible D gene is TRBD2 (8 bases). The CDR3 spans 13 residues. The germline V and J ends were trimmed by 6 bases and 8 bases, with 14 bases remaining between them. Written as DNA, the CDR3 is TGTGCCAGCAGACAGGGGACTAGGGACATTCAGTACTTC. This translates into CASRQGTRDIQYF.

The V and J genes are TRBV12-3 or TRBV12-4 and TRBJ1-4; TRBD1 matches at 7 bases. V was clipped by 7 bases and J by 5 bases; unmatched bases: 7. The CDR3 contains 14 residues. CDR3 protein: CASKRDSTNEKLFF. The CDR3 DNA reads TGTGCCAGCAAACGGGACAGTACCAATGAAAAACTGTTTTTT.

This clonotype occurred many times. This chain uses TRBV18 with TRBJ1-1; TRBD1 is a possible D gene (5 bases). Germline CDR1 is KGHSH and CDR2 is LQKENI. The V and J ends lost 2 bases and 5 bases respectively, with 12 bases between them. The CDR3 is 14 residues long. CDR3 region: CASSPGRGRTEAFF. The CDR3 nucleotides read TGTGCCAGCTCACCAGGACGGGGGAGGACTGAAGCTTTCTTT.

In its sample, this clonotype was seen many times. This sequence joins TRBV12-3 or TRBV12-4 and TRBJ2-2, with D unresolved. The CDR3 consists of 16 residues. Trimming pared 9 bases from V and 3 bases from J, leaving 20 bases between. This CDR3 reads CASLSNWLDHTGELFF. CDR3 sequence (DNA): TGTGCCAGTCTATCGAATTGGCTAGACCACACCGGGGAGCTGTTTTTT.

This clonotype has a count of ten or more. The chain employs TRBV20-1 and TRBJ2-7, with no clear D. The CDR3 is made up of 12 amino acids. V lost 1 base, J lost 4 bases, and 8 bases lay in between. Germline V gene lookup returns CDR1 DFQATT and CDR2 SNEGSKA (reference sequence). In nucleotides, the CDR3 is TGCAGTGCTAGAGCGTTGGGTTACGAGCAGTACTTC. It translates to CSARALGYEQYF.

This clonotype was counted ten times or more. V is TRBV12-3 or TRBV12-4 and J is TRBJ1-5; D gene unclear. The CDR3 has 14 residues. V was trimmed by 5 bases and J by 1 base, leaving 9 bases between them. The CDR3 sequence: CASSSEGSNQPQHF. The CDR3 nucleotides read TGTGCCAGCAGTAGCGAGGGCAGCAATCAGCCCCAGCATTTT.

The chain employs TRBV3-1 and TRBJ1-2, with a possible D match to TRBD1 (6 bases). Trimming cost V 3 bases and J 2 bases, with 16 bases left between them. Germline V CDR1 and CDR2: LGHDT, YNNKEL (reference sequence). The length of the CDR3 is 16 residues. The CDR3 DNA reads TGTGCCAGCAGCCAGGGACCTGGGGGGCGAAACTATGGCTACACCTTC. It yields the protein CASSQGPGGRNYGYTF.

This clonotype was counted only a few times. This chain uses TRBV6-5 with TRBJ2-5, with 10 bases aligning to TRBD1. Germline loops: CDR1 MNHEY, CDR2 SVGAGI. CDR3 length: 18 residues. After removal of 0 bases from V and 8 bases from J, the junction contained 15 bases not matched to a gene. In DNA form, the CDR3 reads TGTGCCAGCAGTTACTCAACCTCCGGGACAGGGGACCCAAAAACCCAGTACTTC. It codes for CASSYSTSGTGDPKTQYF.

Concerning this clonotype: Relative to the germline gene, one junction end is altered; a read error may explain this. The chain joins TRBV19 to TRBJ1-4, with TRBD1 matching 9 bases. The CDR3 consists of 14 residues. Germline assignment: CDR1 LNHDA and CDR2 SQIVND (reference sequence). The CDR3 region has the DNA TGTACCAGCCTCGGCGGGACAGGGAATGAAAAACTGTTTTTT. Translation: CTSLGGTGNEKLFF.

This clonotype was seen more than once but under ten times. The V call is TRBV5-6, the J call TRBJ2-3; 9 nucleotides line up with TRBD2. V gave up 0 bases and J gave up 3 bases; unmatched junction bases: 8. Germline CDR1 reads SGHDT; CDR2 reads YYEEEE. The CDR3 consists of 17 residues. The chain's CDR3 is CASSLGLDSGGTDTQYF. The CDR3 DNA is TGTGCCAGCAGCTTGGGGTTGGATAGCGGGGGAACAGATACGCAGTATTTT. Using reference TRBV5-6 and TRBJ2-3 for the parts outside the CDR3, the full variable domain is DAGVTQSPTHLIKTRGQQVTLRCSPKSGHDTVSWYQQALGQGPQFIFQYYEEEERQRGNFPDRFSGHQFPNYSSELNVNALLLGDSALYLCASSLGLDSGGTDTQYFGPGTRLTVL.

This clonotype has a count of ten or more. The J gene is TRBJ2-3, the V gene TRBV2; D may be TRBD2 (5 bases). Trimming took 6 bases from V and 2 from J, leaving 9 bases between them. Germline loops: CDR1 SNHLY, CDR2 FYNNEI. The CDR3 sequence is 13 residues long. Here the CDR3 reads CASRDYATDTQYF. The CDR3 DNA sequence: TGTGCCAGCAGAGACTACGCCACAGATACGCAGTATTTT.

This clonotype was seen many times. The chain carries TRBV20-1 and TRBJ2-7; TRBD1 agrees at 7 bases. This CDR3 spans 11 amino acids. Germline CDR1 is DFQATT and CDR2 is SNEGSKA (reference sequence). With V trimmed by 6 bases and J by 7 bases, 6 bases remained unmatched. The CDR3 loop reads CSASQGFEQYF. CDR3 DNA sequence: TGCAGTGCATCACAGGGGTTTGAGCAGTACTTC.

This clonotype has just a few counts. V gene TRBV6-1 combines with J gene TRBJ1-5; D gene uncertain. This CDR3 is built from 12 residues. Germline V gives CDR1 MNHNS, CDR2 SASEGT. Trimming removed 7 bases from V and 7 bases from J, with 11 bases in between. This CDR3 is CASKEGKQPQHF. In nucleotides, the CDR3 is TGTGCCAGCAAAGAAGGAAAACAGCCCCAGCATTTT.

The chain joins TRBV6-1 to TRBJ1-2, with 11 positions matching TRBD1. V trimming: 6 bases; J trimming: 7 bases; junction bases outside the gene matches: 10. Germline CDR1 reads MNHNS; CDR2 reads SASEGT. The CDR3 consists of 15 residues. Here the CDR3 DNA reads TGTGCCAGCAGCTCCCCGGGACAGGGGGAATTTGGCTACACCTTC. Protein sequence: CASSSPGQGEFGYTF.

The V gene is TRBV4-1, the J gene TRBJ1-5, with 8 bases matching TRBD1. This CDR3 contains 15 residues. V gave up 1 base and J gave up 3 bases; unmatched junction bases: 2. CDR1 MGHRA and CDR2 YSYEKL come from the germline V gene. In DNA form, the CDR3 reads TGCGCCAGCAGCCAAGGACAGGGGCCCAATCAGCCCCAGCATTTT. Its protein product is CASSQGQGPNQPQHF.

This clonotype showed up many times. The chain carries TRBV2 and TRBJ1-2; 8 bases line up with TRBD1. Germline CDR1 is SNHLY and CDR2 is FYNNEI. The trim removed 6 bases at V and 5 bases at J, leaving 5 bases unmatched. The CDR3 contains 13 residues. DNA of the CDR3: TGTGCCAGCAGCGGACAGGGAGGGTATGGCTACACCTTC. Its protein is CASSGQGGYGYTF.

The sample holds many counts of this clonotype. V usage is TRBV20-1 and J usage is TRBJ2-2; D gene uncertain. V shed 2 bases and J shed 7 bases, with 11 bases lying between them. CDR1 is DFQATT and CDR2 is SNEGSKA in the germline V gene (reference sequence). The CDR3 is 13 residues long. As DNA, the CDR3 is TGCAGTGCTAGAACCGCCCCAGGCGGGGAGCTGTTTTTT. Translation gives CSARTAPGGELFF.

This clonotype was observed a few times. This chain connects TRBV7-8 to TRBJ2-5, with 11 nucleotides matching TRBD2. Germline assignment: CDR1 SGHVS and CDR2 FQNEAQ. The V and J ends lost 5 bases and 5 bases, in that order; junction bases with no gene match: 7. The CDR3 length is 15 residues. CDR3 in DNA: TGTGCCAGCAGCCGGCGGACTAGCGGGTCTGAGACCCAGTACTTC. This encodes CASSRRTSGSETQYF.

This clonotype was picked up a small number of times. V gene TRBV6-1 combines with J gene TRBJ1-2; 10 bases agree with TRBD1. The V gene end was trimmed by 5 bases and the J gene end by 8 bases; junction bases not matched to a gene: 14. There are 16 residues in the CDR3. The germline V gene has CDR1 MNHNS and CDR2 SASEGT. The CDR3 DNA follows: TGTGCCAGCAGTCCTGGGACAGGGGATTTCGTGTGGGGCTACACCTTC. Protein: CASSPGTGDFVWGYTF.

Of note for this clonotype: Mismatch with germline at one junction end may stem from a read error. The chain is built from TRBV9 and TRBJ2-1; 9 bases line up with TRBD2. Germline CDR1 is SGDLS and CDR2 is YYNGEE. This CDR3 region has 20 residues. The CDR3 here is CASSVGVGRASGKPYDEQFF. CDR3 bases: TGTGCCAGCAGCGTAGGGGTAGGGCGGGCTAGCGGGAAACCCTACGATGAGCAGTTCTTC.

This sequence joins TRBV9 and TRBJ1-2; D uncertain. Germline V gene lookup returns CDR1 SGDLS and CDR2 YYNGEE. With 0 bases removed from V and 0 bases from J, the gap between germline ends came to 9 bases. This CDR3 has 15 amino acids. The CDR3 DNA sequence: TGTGCCAGCAGCGTAGCGGACGGTCCTAACTATGGCTACACCTTC. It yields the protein CASSVADGPNYGYTF.

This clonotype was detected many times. As DNA, the CDR3 is TGTGCCAGCTTACTCAACAGGGTTGACTATGGCTACACCTTC. Residues: CASLLNRVDYGYTF. The rearrangement links TRBV2 to TRBJ1-2; D is perhaps TRBD1 (6 bases). The germline gives CDR1 SNHLY, CDR2 FYNNEI. Trimming shortened V by 8 bases and J by 3 bases, and 16 bases separated the two germline ends. The CDR3 totals 14 residues.